This T cell receptor beta chain was obtained from a study of blood T cell repertoires in COVID-19. Overall study: Specimens from acute and convalescent COVID-19 originated in the United States, Italy and Spain. In each case, the material was cDNA or gDNA derived from T cells, B-cell-depleted T cells, or PBMCs.

The authors' processing: Reference gene primer amplification yielded estimated nucleated cell counts. TCRdb's copy holds only in-frame clones and misses some; the assay was immunoSEQ multiplex PCR. That table is the source of V, J and clone size, and D and trimming were worked out from the DNA. The sample yields some 250,000 clones, around nine tenths seen once. Trimming pared 2 bases from V and 8 bases from J, leaving 14 bases between. In germline, CDR1 is SGHRS, CDR2 YFSETQ. CDR3 length: 15 amino acids. The study recruited people aged about 18 to 95 years across about two dozen US areas. This receptor was obtained from a woman in her twenties or thirties with acute COVID-19. Source material: PBMCs or T cells enriched from blood (not recorded which). The chain carries TRBV5-1 and TRBJ1-6, with D maybe TRBD1 (5 bases). The CDR3 DNA is TGCGCCAGCAGCTTCCGTGTGGGGGGGGATTCACCCCTCCACTTT. Encoded protein: CASSFRVGGDSPLHF.